What follows are 9 T cell receptor beta chains derived from one specimen sequenced in a study of tumor-infiltrating lymphocytes in primary liver carcinoma. Total RNA (roughly 530 ng) served as template for TCR beta cDNA synthesis primed by a constant-region primer. Library construction for TCR beta comprised three nested multiplex PCR rounds performed with slightly modified ARM-PCR. Forward primers for TRBV1-TRBV30 and a C-beta reverse primer served the first two PCR rounds, at roughly 10 cycles each. TCRdb independently ran MiXCR on the multiplex PCR reads; one entry per CDR3 protein. This repertoire shows around 50,000 distinct CDR3 sequences, about three quarters found once; its top ten account for about a quarter. The study co-extracted DNA and RNA from 20-30 mg of unsorted bulk tissue. The sequenced sample consisted of liver tumor tissue from sampling region 3. The subset here: tumor region T3, left-lateral pole. The receptors derive from a man aged 40-55 years with primary liver carcinoma and hepatitis B virus infection.

This clonotype was detected a few times. A much bigger clone sits one base away, suggesting this may be a read error. V gene TRBV6-5 combines with J gene TRBJ1-6, with D maybe TRBD1 (5 bases). This CDR3 has 14 amino acids. The germline V gene has CDR1 MNHEY and CDR2 SVGAGI. The germline V and J ends were trimmed by 6 bases and 11 bases, with 17 bases remaining between them. The DNA of the CDR3 is TGTGCCAGCAGACCCGGGACGGGAAATCCACCCCTCCACTTT. Protein sequence: CASRPGTGNPPLHF.

The chain recombines TRBV11-1 with TRBJ2-3; a possible D gene is TRBD2 (6 bases). With 9 bases removed from V and 3 bases from J, the gap between germline ends came to 22 bases. Germline CDR1 SGHAT, CDR2 FQDESV (reference sequence). There are 16 residues in the CDR3. CDR3 DNA: TGTGCCAGTAGCCTCGGGGCTAGCGCACAAACAGATACGCAGTATTTT. This sequence encodes CASSLGASAQTDTQYF.

The gene calls are TRBV4-1 and TRBJ2-3; unclear D gene. CDR1 MGHRA and CDR2 YSYEKL come from the germline V gene. The CDR3 covers 13 residues. V was cut by 2 bases and J by 5 bases, with 8 bases left in between. The CDR3 DNA sequence: TGCGCCAGCAGCCAAAGAGCTGTAGATACGCAGTATTTT. It is translated as CASSQRAVDTQYF.

The gene calls are TRBV12-3 or TRBV12-4 and TRBJ2-1; TRBD2 is a possible D gene (6 bases). V was trimmed by 5 bases and J by 11 bases, leaving 22 bases between them. This CDR3 contains 15 residues. The CDR3 DNA reads as TGTGCCAGCAGTCCTCCAACGGTTAGGCGGGATAAGCAGTTCTTC. Protein: CASSPPTVRRDKQFF.

This chain joins TRBV12-3 or TRBV12-4 and TRBJ2-1; 7 bases are shared with TRBD2. The V gene end was trimmed by 10 bases and the J gene end by 6 bases; junction bases not matched to a gene: 12. This CDR3 comprises 14 residues. CDR3 nucleotide sequence: TGTGCCAACTGCGGAGTAGCGGGTCCCAATGAGCAGTTCTTC. This sequence encodes CANCGVAGPNEQFF.

Note on this clonotype: One end of the junction does not line up with germline, which may come from a read error. The chain recombines TRBV11-2 with TRBJ2-4, with D perhaps TRBD2 (6 bases). CDR1 SGHAT and CDR2 FQNNGV come from the germline V gene. The CDR3 covers 16 residues. The CDR3 reads CNSSQNVRGAGNIQYF. The CDR3 DNA reads TGTAACAGCAGTCAGAATGTAAGGGGCGCGGGAAACATTCAGTATTTC.

On this clonotype itself: The junction does not match germline at one end; this may be a read error. V gene TRBV11-2 combines with J gene TRBJ2-1; 11 positions match TRBD1. CDR1 and CDR2 (germline): SGHAT, FQNNGV. The CDR3 contains 15 residues. The CDR3 nucleotides read TGTGCCAACAGCTTGGGGACAGGGGGATTCAATGAGCAGTTTTTC. Translation gives CANSLGTGGFNEQFF.

The chain has TRBV10-3 and TRBJ2-1; TRBD2 matches at 10 bases. The CDR3 runs 13 residues. Germline lookup yields CDR1 ENHRY and CDR2 SYGVKD. The CDR3: CTTLAGPYNEQFF. CDR3 nucleotides: TGTACCACACTAGCGGGGCCCTACAATGAGCAGTTCTTC.

The chain couples TRBV11-2 to TRBJ2-1; D is unresolved. Per the germline V gene, CDR1 is SGHAT and CDR2 is FQNNGV. The CDR3 covers 12 residues. V gave up 5 bases and J gave up 13 bases, with 15 bases separating them. CDR3 nucleotide sequence: TGTGCCAGCAGCCTGGAGTACAAAGAACAGTTCTTC. This sequence encodes CASSLEYKEQFF.